This TCR beta chain originates from a study of blood T cell repertoires in COVID-19. Study as a whole: COVID-19 samples from acute and convalescent phases originated in the United States, Italy and Spain. Sources were T cells, B-cell-depleted T cells, or PBMCs; the material itself was cDNA or gDNA.

During active infection, Seattle patients enrolled and were then monitored through disease. J was trimmed by 2 bases and V by 0 bases; bases with no gene match: 8. CDR3 length: 17 residues. Germline CDR1 SGDLS, CDR2 YYNGEE. Source study methods: Nucleated cell number was recorded as an estimate derived from reference gene primer amplification. Some clones are missing from TCRdb's copy, which holds only in-frame ones; the method was immunoSEQ multiplex PCR. The V and J calls and the clone size are those of that table, but D and trimming were determined from the DNA. The data hold approximately 110,000 clones, with approximately 85% observed a single time.

The clonotype comes from a woman aged 55-69 years with COVID-19, enrolled during active disease. The chain is built from TRBV9 and TRBJ2-3, with TRBD2 identical over 8 bases. Sequenced: peripheral blood. This CDR3 reads CASSVAGGASATDTQYF. The CDR3 DNA sequence: TGTGCCAGCAGCGTAGCGGGGGGGGCCTCGGCCACAGATACGCAGTATTTT.